This entry describes one TCR beta chain. Antigen: not known. This record comes from a study of T-cell reconstitution after alpha-beta-depleted transplantation in children. Notes on the study in general: Diversity and T-cell counts at one year after transplant derived mostly from new T cells. Expanded graft clones numbering several hundred reportedly gave rise to alpha-beta T cells about two months after transplant. Surviving recipient T cells and intrathymic progenitors accounted for some patients' high TCRbeta diversity at day 60.

Unique molecular identifiers were built into the TCRbeta library. TCRdb processed the PCR reads anew with MiXCR; each CDR3 protein has one entry. Of around 300,000 distinct CDR3 sequences in the sample, about a tenth were seen once. The CDR3 length is 16 residues. Germline CDR1 is SGHRS and CDR2 is YFSETQ. V lost 4 bases and J lost 3, with 18 bases in between. This rearrangement joins TRBV5-1 to TRBJ2-3, with D perhaps TRBD1 or TRBD2 (6 bases each). The sample consisted of PBMCs, taken before TCRalphabeta/CD19-depleted stem cell transplant. The TCR comes from a boy in the first two years of life with acute myeloid leukemia, due to receive a stem cell transplant. The CDR3 loop reads CASSPEGWGRTDTQYF. DNA for the CDR3: TGCGCCAGCAGCCCGGAGGGTTGGGGGCGGACAGATACGCAGTATTTT.